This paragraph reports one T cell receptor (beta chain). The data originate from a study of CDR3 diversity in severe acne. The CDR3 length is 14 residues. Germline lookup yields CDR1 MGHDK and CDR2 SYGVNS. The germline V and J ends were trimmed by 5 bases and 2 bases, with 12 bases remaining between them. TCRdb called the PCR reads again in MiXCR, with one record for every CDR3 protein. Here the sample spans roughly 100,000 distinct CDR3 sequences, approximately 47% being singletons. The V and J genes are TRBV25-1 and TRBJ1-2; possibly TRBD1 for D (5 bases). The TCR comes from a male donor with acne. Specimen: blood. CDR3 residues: CASSLYDRNYGYTF. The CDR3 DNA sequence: TGTGCCAGCAGTTTATATGACAGAAACTATGGCTACACCTTC.